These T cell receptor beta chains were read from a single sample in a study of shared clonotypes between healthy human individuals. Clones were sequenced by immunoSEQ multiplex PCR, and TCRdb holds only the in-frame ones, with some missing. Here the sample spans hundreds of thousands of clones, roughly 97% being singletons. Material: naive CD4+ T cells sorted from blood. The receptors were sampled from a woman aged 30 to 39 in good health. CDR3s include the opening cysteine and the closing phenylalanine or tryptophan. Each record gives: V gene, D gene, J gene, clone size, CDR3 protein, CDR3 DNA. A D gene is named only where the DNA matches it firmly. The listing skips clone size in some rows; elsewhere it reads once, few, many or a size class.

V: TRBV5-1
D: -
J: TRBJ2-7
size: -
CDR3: CASSLELGEQYF
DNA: TGCGCCAGCAGCTTGGAATTGGGTGAGCAGTACTTC

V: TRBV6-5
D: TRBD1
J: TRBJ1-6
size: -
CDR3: CASGGAGTGDSPLHF
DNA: TGTGCCAGCGGGGGGGCTGGGACAGGGGACTCACCCCTCCACTTT

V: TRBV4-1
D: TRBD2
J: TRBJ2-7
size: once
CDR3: CASSHGLAGIGEQYF
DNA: TGCGCCAGCAGCCACGGACTAGCGGGAATCGGCGAGCAGTACTTC

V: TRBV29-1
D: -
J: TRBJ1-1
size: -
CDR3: CSVQGRITEAFF
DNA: TGCAGCGTTCAGGGGAGGATCACTGAAGCTTTCTTT

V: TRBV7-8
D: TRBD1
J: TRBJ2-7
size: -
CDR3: CASSHRETGAYEQYF
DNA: TGTGCCAGCAGCCATAGGGAGACAGGGGCCTACGAGCAGTACTTC

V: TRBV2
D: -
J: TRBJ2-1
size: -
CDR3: CASREPGPLVGYNEQFF
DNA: TGTGCCAGCAGGGAACCGGGCCCCCTTGTTGGTTACAATGAGCAGTTCTTC

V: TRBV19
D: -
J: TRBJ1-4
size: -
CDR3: CASSIFQGRNEKLFF
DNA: TGTGCCAGTAGTATATTTCAGGGTCGGAATGAAAAACTGTTTTTT

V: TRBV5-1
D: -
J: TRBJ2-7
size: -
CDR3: CASRGTGPTEQYF
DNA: TGCGCCAGCAGAGGGACGGGCCCTACAGAGCAGTACTTC

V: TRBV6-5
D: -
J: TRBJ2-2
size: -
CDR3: CASSYAQGTGELFF
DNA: TGTGCCAGCAGTTATGCGCAGGGAACCGGGGAGCTGTTTTTT

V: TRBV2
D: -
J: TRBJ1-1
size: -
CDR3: CASSDGVRGMRNTEAFF
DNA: TGTGCCAGCAGTGATGGGGTAAGGGGAATGAGGAACACTGAAGCTTTCTTT

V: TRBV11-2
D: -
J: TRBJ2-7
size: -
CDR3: CASSLARSLLYEQYF
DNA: TGTGCCAGCAGCTTAGCTCGGAGTTTACTCTACGAGCAGTACTTC

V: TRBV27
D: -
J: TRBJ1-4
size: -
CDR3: CASTQGPESLFF
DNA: TGTGCCAGCACCCAGGGGCCAGAATCGCTGTTTTTT

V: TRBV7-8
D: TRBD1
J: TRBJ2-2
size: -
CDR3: CASSLAGTGGITGELFF
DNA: TGTGCCAGCAGCTTAGCGGGGACAGGGGGTATCACCGGGGAGCTGTTTTTT

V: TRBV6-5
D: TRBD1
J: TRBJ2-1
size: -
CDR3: CASSPGDRVNEQFF
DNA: TGTGCCAGCAGTCCCGGGGACAGGGTGAATGAGCAGTTCTTC

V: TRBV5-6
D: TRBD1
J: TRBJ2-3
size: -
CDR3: CASSRNLGTGKGDTQYF
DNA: TGTGCCAGCAGCCGAAACCTAGGGACAGGGAAGGGTGATACGCAGTATTTT

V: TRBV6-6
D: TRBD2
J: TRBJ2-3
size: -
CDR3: CASCPSGTADTQYF
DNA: TGTGCCAGCTGCCCTAGCGGGACCGCAGATACGCAGTATTTT

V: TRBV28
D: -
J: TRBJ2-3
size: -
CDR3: CASTFGTDTQYF
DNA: TGTGCCAGCACTTTCGGCACAGATACGCAGTATTTT

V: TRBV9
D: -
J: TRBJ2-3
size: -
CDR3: CASSGEKGGTQYF
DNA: TGTGCCAGCAGCGGAGAAAAAGGGGGTACGCAGTATTTT

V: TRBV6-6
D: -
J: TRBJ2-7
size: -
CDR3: CASMTPNYEQYF
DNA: TGTGCCAGCATGACCCCGAACTACGAGCAGTACTTC

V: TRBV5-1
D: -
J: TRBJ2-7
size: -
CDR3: CASSPDSTVYEQYF
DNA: TGCGCCAGCAGTCCGGACTCGACGGTCTACGAGCAGTACTTC

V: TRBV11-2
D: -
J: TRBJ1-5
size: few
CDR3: CASSLRQDGNQPQHF
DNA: TGTGCCAGCAGCTTACGGCAGGACGGCAATCAGCCCCAGCATTTT

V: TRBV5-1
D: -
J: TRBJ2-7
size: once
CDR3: CASRGAVGMEQYF
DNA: TGCGCCAGCAGAGGGGCCGTGGGTATGGAGCAGTACTTC

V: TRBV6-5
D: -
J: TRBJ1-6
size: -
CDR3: CASSYAADLRSPLHF
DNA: TGTGCCAGCAGTTACGCCGCCGACTTGAGGTCACCCCTCCACTTT

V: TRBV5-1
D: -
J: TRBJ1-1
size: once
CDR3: CASASLTGPPMNTEAFF
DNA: TGCGCCAGCGCGTCTTTAACCGGGCCCCCCATGAACACTGAAGCTTTCTTT

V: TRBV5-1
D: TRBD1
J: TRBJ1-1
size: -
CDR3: CASSRRQGNTEAFF
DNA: TGCGCCAGCAGCCGGCGACAGGGGAACACTGAAGCTTTCTTT

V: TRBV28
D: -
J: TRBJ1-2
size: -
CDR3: CASSPPRGGRWYGYTF
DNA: TGTGCCAGCAGTCCCCCCCGCGGGGGGCGATGGTATGGCTACACCTTC

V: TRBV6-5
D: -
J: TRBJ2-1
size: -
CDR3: CASSHRATHNEQFF
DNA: TGTGCCAGCAGTCACAGGGCCACCCACAATGAGCAGTTCTTC

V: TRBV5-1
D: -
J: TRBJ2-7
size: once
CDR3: CASSPAGAYEQYF
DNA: TGCGCCAGCAGCCCGGCAGGGGCCTACGAGCAGTACTTC

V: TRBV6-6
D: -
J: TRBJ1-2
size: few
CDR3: CASSGFRDYGYTF
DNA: TGTGCCAGCAGTGGCTTCCGGGACTATGGCTACACCTTC

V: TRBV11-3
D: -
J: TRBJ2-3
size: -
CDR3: CASSLVGTTDTQYF
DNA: TGTGCCAGCAGCTTAGTGGGCACCACAGATACGCAGTATTTT

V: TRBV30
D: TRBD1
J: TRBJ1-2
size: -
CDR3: CAWSVYQGVHYGYTF
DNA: TGTGCCTGGAGTGTATACCAGGGGGTGCACTATGGCTACACCTTC

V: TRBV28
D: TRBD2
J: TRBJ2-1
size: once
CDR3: CASSISGTSGRIYNEQFF
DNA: TGTGCCAGCAGTATTTCGGGGACTAGCGGGAGGATCTACAATGAGCAGTTCTTC

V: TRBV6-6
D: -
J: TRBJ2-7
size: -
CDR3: CASRTVRGAYEQYF
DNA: TGTGCCAGCAGAACGGTGAGGGGGGCCTACGAGCAGTACTTC

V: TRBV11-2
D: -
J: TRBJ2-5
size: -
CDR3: CASSLGRETQYF
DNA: TGTGCCAGCAGCTTAGGTCGGGAGACCCAGTACTTC

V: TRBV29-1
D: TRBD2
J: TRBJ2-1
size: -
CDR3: CSVEDPRGDEQFF
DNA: TGCAGCGTTGAAGACCCCCGGGGGGATGAGCAGTTCTTC

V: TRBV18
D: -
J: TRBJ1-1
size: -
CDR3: CASSPLGGGSEAFF
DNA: TGTGCCAGCTCACCACTGGGAGGGGGGTCCGAAGCTTTCTTT

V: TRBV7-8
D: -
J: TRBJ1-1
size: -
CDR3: CASSFQGGFSEAFF
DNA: TGTGCCAGCAGCTTCCAGGGAGGTTTTTCTGAAGCTTTCTTT

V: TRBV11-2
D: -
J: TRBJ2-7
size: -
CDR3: CASSLKRVMPYYEQYF
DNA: TGTGCCAGCAGCTTAAAAAGGGTAATGCCCTACTACGAGCAGTACTTC

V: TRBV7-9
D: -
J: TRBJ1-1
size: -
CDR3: CASSLEFRGGKGTEAFF
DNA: TGTGCCAGCAGCTTAGAGTTCAGGGGAGGTAAAGGCACTGAAGCTTTCTTT

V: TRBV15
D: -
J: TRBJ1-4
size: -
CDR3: CATSRKGGTEKLFF
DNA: TGTGCCACCAGCCGCAAGGGAGGGACCGAAAAACTGTTTTTT

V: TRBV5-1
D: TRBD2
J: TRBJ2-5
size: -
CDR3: CASTSSGIYQETQYF
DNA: TGCGCCAGCACTAGTAGCGGGATATACCAAGAGACCCAGTACTTC

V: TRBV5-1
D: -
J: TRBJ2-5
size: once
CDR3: CASKTLGGQETQYF
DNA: TGCGCCAGCAAGACCCTAGGAGGGCAAGAGACCCAGTACTTC

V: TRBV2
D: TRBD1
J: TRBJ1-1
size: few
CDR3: CASRWAGGWNTEAFF
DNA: TGTGCCAGCAGGTGGGCAGGGGGGTGGAACACTGAAGCTTTCTTT

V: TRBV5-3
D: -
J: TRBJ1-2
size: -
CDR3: CARSGKQGAGGYTF
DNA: TGTGCCAGAAGCGGAAAACAGGGTGCGGGTGGCTACACCTTC

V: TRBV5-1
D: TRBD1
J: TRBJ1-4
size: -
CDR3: CASSVDRGPLDEKLFF
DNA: TGCGCCAGCAGCGTCGACAGGGGGCCTTTAGATGAAAAACTGTTTTTT

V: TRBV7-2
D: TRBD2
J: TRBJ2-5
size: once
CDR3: CASSLVGTSGRAAGTQYF
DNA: TGTGCCAGCAGCTTAGTTGGGACTAGCGGGAGGGCCGCGGGGACCCAGTACTTC

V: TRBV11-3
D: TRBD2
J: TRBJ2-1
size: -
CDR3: CASSSAGGYNEQFF
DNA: TGTGCCAGCAGCTCAGCGGGAGGCTACAATGAGCAGTTCTTC

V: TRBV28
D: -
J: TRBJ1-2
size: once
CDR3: CATHLRESTYGYTF
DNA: TGTGCCACCCACCTGCGGGAATCCACCTATGGCTACACCTTC

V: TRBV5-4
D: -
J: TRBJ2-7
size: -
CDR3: CASSLEGLTYEQYF
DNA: TGTGCCAGCAGCTTGGAGGGACTGACATACGAGCAGTACTTC

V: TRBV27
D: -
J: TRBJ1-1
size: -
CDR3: CASSFSRVNTEAFF
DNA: TGTGCCAGCAGTTTTAGCAGGGTGAACACTGAAGCTTTCTTT

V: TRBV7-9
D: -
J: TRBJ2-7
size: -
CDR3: CASSPRAAYEQYF
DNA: TGTGCCAGCAGCCCGAGGGCGGCCTACGAGCAGTACTTC

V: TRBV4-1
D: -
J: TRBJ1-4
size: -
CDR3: CASSQGGKSEKLFF
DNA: TGCGCCAGCAGCCAAGGAGGGAAGAGTGAAAAACTGTTTTTT